This T cell receptor beta chain appears in the sequencing data of a study of CD8 T cells in Susac syndrome. This CDR3 contains 14 residues. V lost 4 bases and J lost 4; bases outside the gene matches: 7. From germline, CDR1 is PRHDT and CDR2 FYEKMQ (reference sequence). CD8+ and CD4+ blood T cells underwent TCR beta sequencing. After extraction with the RNeasy kit, about 0.45 to 1 ug of the RNA was reverse transcribed using random hexamers. One entry per CDR3 protein results from TCRdb running MiXCR on the immunoSEQ multiplex PCR reads. The repertoire has under 200,000 distinct CDR3 sequences, 95% of them found once; the top ten carry less than 0.2%.

The sample comprised CD8+ T cells from PBMCs. This rearrangement joins TRBV13 to TRBJ2-7; TRBD1 aligns across 7 bases. The receptor was isolated from a human donor with Susac syndrome. DNA for the CDR3: TGTGCCAGCAGCTCGCAAGCACAGGGGTACGAGCAGTACTTC. It specifies CASSSQAQGYEQYF.